This section outlines one T cell receptor beta chain sequence together with its context. These data come from a study of blood T cell repertoires in COVID-19. Overall study: The cDNA or gDNA used as material had been derived from T cells, B-cell-depleted T cells, or PBMCs.

CDR1 is SGHNT and CDR2 is YYREEE in the germline V gene (reference sequence). The CDR3 loop spans 15 amino acids. Trimming cost V 1 base and J 5 bases, with 15 bases left between them. In the study's own analysis: Estimated nucleated cell counts came from reference gene primer amplification. Assay: immunoSEQ multiplex PCR; the TCRdb copy retains only in-frame clones and omits some. V and J calls and clone size are as listed in that table; D and trimming were resolved from the DNA. This repertoire shows 80,000 to 100,000 clones, 90% found once; its top ten account for 1.5%. The chain uses TRBV5-4 and TRBJ1-2; no clear D gene. Sequences were obtained from peripheral blood. The sequence was obtained from a human donor with active COVID-19. The donor label of this sample is uncertain. CDR3 sequence reads: CASSLLHTGGYGYTF. In DNA form, the CDR3 reads TGTGCCAGCAGCTTGCTCCACACGGGTGGGTATGGCTACACCTTC. Combining the CDR3 with reference TRBV5-4 and TRBJ1-2 gives the whole variable domain ETGVTQSPTHLIKTRGQQVTLRCSSQSGHNTVSWYQQALGQGPQFIFQYYREEENGRGNFPPRFSGLQFPNYSSELNVNALELDDSALYLCASSLLHTGGYGYTFGSGTRLTVV.